These 21 T cell receptor beta chains share one sample of origin, sequenced in a study of shared clonotypes between healthy human individuals. CD45RO-negative cells were positively selected for CCR7, leaving out terminally differentiated effector memory CD45RA+ cells. Sequencing used immunoSEQ multiplex PCR; TCRdb keeps in-frame clones, though not all of them. In the table there are about 2 million clones, approximately 95% of which are singletons. Sequenced: naive CD8+ T cells sorted from blood. The receptors come from a man between 18 and 35 years old in good health.

The sample holds a few counts of this clone. The genes are TRBV21-1 and TRBJ1-4. TRBV21-1 is given as a pseudogene. CDR3 length equals 15 residues. CDR3 protein: CASSKARGDGEKLFF. As DNA, the CDR3 is TGTGCCAGCAGCAAAGCGAGGGGGGATGGTGAAAAACTGTTTTTT.

The chain recombines TRBV19 with TRBJ2-7; the match to TRBD2 covers 8 bases. CDR1 is LNHDA, CDR2 SQIVND, per germline (reference sequence). Unmatched junction bases numbered 3, after V lost 0 bases and J lost 2 bases. The CDR3 runs 15 residues. DNA of the CDR3: TGTGCCAGTAGTATAGATCGGGAGGGAGCCTACGAGCAGTACTTC. Its protein product is CASSIDREGAYEQYF.

The chain couples TRBV5-4 to TRBJ2-5, with 9 bases matching TRBD2. With V trimmed by 4 bases and J by 9 bases, 10 bases remained unmatched. Germline CDR1 and CDR2: SGHNT and YYREEE (reference sequence). The CDR3 loop spans 14 amino acids. The CDR3 DNA follows: TGTGCCAGCAGCCCTAGCGGGACCCTGGGGGCCCAGTACTTC. This translates into CASSPSGTLGAQYF.

The chain joins TRBV25-1 to TRBJ1-1; D is undetermined. The V gene's germline CDR1 is MGHDK and CDR2 SYGVNS. Trimming stripped 0 bases from V and 0 bases from J, with 17 bases between. The CDR3 length is 18 residues. The CDR3 protein is CASSEYFLGSSMNTEAFF. The CDR3 bases are TGTGCCAGCAGTGAATATTTTCTAGGGAGTAGCATGAACACTGAAGCTTTCTTT.

This rearrangement joins TRBV9 to TRBJ2-6; D is ambiguous. V was pared by 3 bases and J by 1 base, with 8 bases between. Per the germline V gene, CDR1 is SGDLS and CDR2 is YYNGEE. This CDR3 is 15 amino acids long. As DNA, the CDR3 is TGTGCCAGCAGCGGGGCCTCATCTGGGGCCAACGTCCTGACTTTC. This translates into CASSGASSGANVLTF.

This chain connects TRBV30 to TRBJ1-1; D gene unclear. Germline V gene data show CDR1 as GTSNPN and CDR2 as SVGIG (reference sequence). V was trimmed by 0 bases and J by 1 base, leaving 6 bases between them. The CDR3 has 13 residues. CDR3 protein: CAWSVSTNTEAFF. DNA for the CDR3: TGTGCCTGGAGTGTATCAACGAACACTGAAGCTTTCTTT. Drawing the rest from reference TRBV30 and TRBJ1-1, the complete variable domain is SQTIHQWPATLVQPVGSPLSLECTVEGTSNPNLYWYRQAAGRGLQLLFYSVGIGQISSEVPQNLSASRPQDRQFILSSKKLLLSDSGFYLCAWSVSTNTEAFFGQGTRLTVV.

Details on this clone: Other nucleotide sequences from this sample produce the same CDR3. This chain joins TRBV5-6 and TRBJ2-7, with D uncertain. The CDR3 sequence is 12 residues long. Germline CDR1 reads SGHDT; CDR2 reads YYEEEE. Trimming cost V 4 bases and J 2 bases, with 7 bases left between them. CDR3 sequence (DNA): TGTGCCAGCAGCCTGGAAACCTACGAGCAGTACTTC. Its protein product is CASSLETYEQYF.

This clone showed up just once. The chain joins TRBV7-9 to TRBJ2-7; D ambiguous. V lost 0 bases and J lost 7, with 7 bases in between. From germline, CDR1 is SEHNR and CDR2 FQNEAQ (reference sequence). The CDR3 sequence is 12 residues long. CDR3 DNA: TGTGCCAGCAGCTTAGCGACTCTGGAGCAGTACTTC. This gives the protein CASSLATLEQYF. Supplemented by reference TRBV7-9 and TRBJ2-7, the full variable domain reads DTGVSQNPRHKITKRGQNVTFRCDPISEHNRLYWYRQTLGQGPEFLTYFQNEAQLEKSRLLSDRFSAERPKGSFSTLEIQRTEQGDSAMYLCASSLATLEQYFGPGTRLTVT.

This chain links TRBV27 with TRBJ1-5; tentatively, D is TRBD1 (5 bases). The CDR3 extends over 14 amino acids. The V gene's germline CDR1 is MNHEY and CDR2 SMNVEV (reference sequence). V dropped 6 bases and J dropped 5 bases, with 14 bases sitting between them. This CDR3 reads CASRPRESHQPQHF. The CDR3 nucleotides are TGTGCCAGCAGACCCAGGGAGTCGCATCAGCCCCAGCATTTT.

The chain recombines TRBV2 with TRBJ2-7, with 10 bases aligning to TRBD1. J lost 3 bases, V lost 6 bases, and 8 bases had no gene match. Looked up from germline, CDR1 is SNHLY and CDR2 is FYNNEI. This CDR3 spans 15 amino acids. CDR3: CASSVGTGDSYEQYF. In DNA form, the CDR3 reads TGTGCCAGCAGCGTCGGGACAGGGGATAGCTACGAGCAGTACTTC. Supplemented by reference TRBV2 and TRBJ2-7, the full variable domain reads EPEVTQTPSHQVTQMGQEVILRCVPISNHLYFYWYRQILGQKVEFLVSFYNNEISEKSEIFDDQFSVERPDGSNFTLKIRSTKLEDSAMYFCASSVGTGDSYEQYFGPGTRLTVT.

This clone was seen once. The chain combines TRBV2 with TRBJ1-2; 7 bases match TRBD1. CDR1 and CDR2 (germline): SNHLY, FYNNEI. The junction had 5 bases not matched to a gene; V was cut back by 0 bases and J by 4 bases. CDR3 size: 15 residues. CDR3 protein: CASSEALRDSYGYTF. The DNA for the CDR3 is TGTGCCAGCAGTGAAGCGCTTCGGGACAGCTATGGCTACACCTTC. The full variable domain, in which reference TRBV2 and TRBJ1-2 provide the parts outside the CDR3, is EPEVTQTPSHQVTQMGQEVILRCVPISNHLYFYWYRQILGQKVEFLVSFYNNEISEKSEIFDDQFSVERPDGSNFTLKIRSTKLEDSAMYFCASSEALRDSYGYTFGSGTRLTVV.

V is TRBV30 and J is TRBJ1-2; D remains unclear. From germline, CDR1 is GTSNPN and CDR2 SVGIG (reference sequence). Deletions cut 1 base from V and 5 bases from J, with 17 bases between. This CDR3 is 15 amino acids long. In DNA form, the CDR3 reads TGTGCCTGGAGTGCAGGAGCTCCCCCCCCATATGGCTACACCTTC. Its protein product is CAWSAGAPPPYGYTF.

V is TRBV27 and J is TRBJ1-1; D is unresolved. CDR1 MNHEY and CDR2 SMNVEV come from the germline V gene (reference sequence). Trimming removed 7 bases from V and 3 bases from J, with 21 bases in between. The CDR3 extends over 16 amino acids. The CDR3 region has the DNA TGTGCCAGCACCGCGTGGCCCGGGGAAGGTTACACTGAAGCTTTCTTT. It codes for CASTAWPGEGYTEAFF.

This clone has just one count. The V and J genes are TRBV2 and TRBJ1-1; 7 nucleotides align to TRBD1. The trim removed 7 bases at V and 0 bases at J, leaving 11 bases unmatched. CDR1 and CDR2 from the germline V gene are SNHLY and FYNNEI. The CDR3 is made up of 16 amino acids. The CDR3: CASTKGVGGMNTEAFF. The CDR3 region has the DNA TGTGCCAGCACCAAGGGGGTAGGGGGCATGAACACTGAAGCTTTCTTT.

Details on this clone: A read error is possible here, since a much larger clone lies one base away. The sample has other DNA sequences that encode this CDR3 too. The chain carries TRBV6-5 and TRBJ1-1; perhaps TRBD1 as D (5 bases). Trimming stripped 0 bases from V and 5 bases from J, with 10 bases between. The germline CDR1 and CDR2 sequences are MNHEY and SVGAGI. The CDR3 covers 14 residues. Written as DNA, the CDR3 is TGTGCCAGCAGTTACTCGGAGGGGAATACTGAAGCTTTCTTT. Amino acids: CASSYSEGNTEAFF.

This clone has only one observation. This chain connects TRBV30 to TRBJ2-5; D remains ambiguous. The CDR3 loop spans 10 amino acids. The V end lost 5 bases, the J end lost 3 bases, and 4 bases lay between the germline ends. CDR1 is GTSNPN and CDR2 is SVGIG in the germline V gene (reference sequence). In DNA form, the CDR3 reads TGTGCCTGGGAGGAAGAGACCCAGTACTTC. It codes for CAWEEETQYF.

Concerning this clone itself: Other DNA sequences in the sample encode the same CDR3. The rearrangement joins TRBV6-5 to TRBJ1-1; TRBD1 might be the D (5 bases). With 0 bases removed from V and 0 bases from J, the gap between germline ends came to 8 bases. CDR3 length: 15 amino acids. The V gene's germline CDR1 is MNHEY and CDR2 SVGAGI. The CDR3 DNA follows: TGTGCCAGCAGTTACTCAGAGGGGTTGAACACTGAAGCTTTCTTT. This encodes CASSYSEGLNTEAFF.

Points on this clone: The sample holds other DNA sequences that translate to the same CDR3. The chain recombines TRBV6-5 with TRBJ1-1; D unclear. Germline CDR1 and CDR2: MNHEY and SVGAGI. This CDR3 spans 12 amino acids. V lost 3 bases and J lost 1, with 3 bases in between. The CDR3 DNA is TGTGCCAGCAGTTATTCGAACACTGAAGCTTTCTTT. The encoded protein is CASSYSNTEAFF.

The rearrangement joins TRBV13 to TRBJ1-2; the D gene is possibly TRBD1 (6 bases). This CDR3 is built from 16 residues. The V end was cut by 3 bases, the J end by 2 bases, with 16 bases between. Per germline, CDR1 PRHDT and CDR2 FYEKMQ (reference sequence). DNA of the CDR3: TGTGCCAGCAGCTTTTCTACAGGGTTTCCCAACTATGGCTACACCTTC. Protein product: CASSFSTGFPNYGYTF. The whole variable domain, filled in from reference TRBV13 and TRBJ1-2, reads AAGVIQSPRHLIKEKRETATLKCYPIPRHDTVYWYQQGPGQDPQFLISFYEKMQSDKGSIPDRFSAQQFSDYHSELNMSSLELGDSALYFCASSFSTGFPNYGYTFGSGTRLTVV.

This clone has a single count. In the same sample, other DNA sequences code for this CDR3. This rearrangement joins TRBV27 to TRBJ2-7, with 8 positions matching TRBD2. J gave up 4 bases and V 5 bases, and 1 base lay outside the gene matches. Germline loops: CDR1 MNHEY, CDR2 SMNVEV (reference sequence). The CDR3 sequence is 12 residues long. Here the CDR3 DNA reads TGTGCCAGCAGTAGCGGGGGTTACGAGCAGTACTTC. Translated, it gives CASSSGGYEQYF.

The gene calls are TRBV5-1 and TRBJ1-1, with 7 bases that match TRBD1. CDR1 is SGHRS, CDR2 YFSETQ, per germline. The trim removed 0 bases at V and 3 bases at J, leaving 11 bases unmatched. This CDR3 is 17 amino acids long. The CDR3 reads CASSLDFVRGRDTEAFF. The CDR3 DNA reads as TGCGCCAGCAGCTTGGATTTTGTTAGGGGGCGAGACACTGAAGCTTTCTTT.